The clone carrying this T cell receptor beta chain occurred many times. This sample was included in a study of T cells in Graves' hyperthyroidism and ophthalmopathy. V lost 6 bases to trimming and J lost 5 bases, with 13 bases between them. The CDR3 is 13 amino acids. Per the germline V gene, CDR1 is SNHLY and CDR2 is FYNNEI. It was RNA transcripts that yielded the amplified TCR beta CDR3 regions. The study used the HTBI primer set for a first-round RT-PCR of the TCR CDR3. Each CDR3 protein is one row after TCRdb ran MiXCR on the multiplex PCR reads. This table holds hundreds of thousands of distinct CDR3 sequences, 22% found once.

This receptor was identified in a man aged 25-40 years with Graves' ophthalmopathy. This rearrangement joins TRBV2 to TRBJ1-2; D gene ambiguous. Specimen: blood. CDR3 coding DNA: TGTGCCAGCAGAGGTAGCGGGCCTTATGGCTACACCTTC. Amino acid sequence: CASRGSGPYGYTF.